This T cell receptor beta chain was identified in a study of shared clonotypes between healthy human individuals. Germline values: CDR1 SGHTA, CDR2 FQGTGA. The CDR3 has 14 residues. With 2 bases removed from V and 3 bases from J, the gap between germline ends came to 10 bases. This clone is a singleton in its sample. The DNA input per sorted-subset replicate PCR was roughly 180 ng, corresponding to some 33,000 T cell genomes. Sequencing used immunoSEQ multiplex PCR; TCRdb keeps in-frame clones, though not all of them. The table lists approximately 1,000,000 clones, approximately 80% of them singletons, with approximately 0.56% in the top ten.

Sequenced sample: memory CD4+ T cells from PBMCs. Subset specified: CD45RA-negative fraction. The V call is TRBV7-3, the J call TRBJ2-5; D possibly corresponds to TRBD2 (6 bases). The sequence derives from a man aged 18 to 30 in good health. Some clones in this sample may be carry-over from other donors' samples. The CDR3 coding sequence is TGTGCCAGCAGCTTATACGGGGGAGAAGAGACCCAGTACTTC. It specifies CASSLYGGEETQYF.